This T cell receptor (beta chain) was observed in a study of OX40 agonist ivuxolimab in advanced cancers. The overall study: Patients in the trial were receiving intravenous ivuxolimab every 2 weeks, at doses of 0.01 to 10 mg/kg. Checkpoint inhibitors had been given previously to roughly 36% of patients. The study, taken as a whole, reports: At 0.1 to 3.0 mg/kg, CD4+ and CD8+ blood T cells expanded clonally by week 6.

Using immunoSEQ multiplex PCR, the repertoire was profiled, and TCRdb retains in-frame clones only, with some absent. The sample comprises roughly 57,000 clones, 80% to 90% of which are singletons, and roughly 2.4% rests with the top ten. Exclusion applied to patients with autoimmune disease history or systemic immunosuppression. Germline CDR1 is MNHNS and CDR2 is SASEGT. The CDR3 is made up of 13 amino acids. V lost 5 bases and J lost 2, with 9 bases in between. A note on this clone: The target antigen is unknown.

Sequences were derived from CD4+ or CD8+ T cells sorted from blood, sampled in a trial of the OX40 agonist ivuxolimab. This rearrangement joins TRBV6-1 to TRBJ2-5, with D possibly TRBD2 on 5 matching bases. The receptor was isolated from an adult with an advanced solid tumor such as melanoma, head and neck, liver or kidney cancer. The CDR3 loop reads CASSPTGQETQYF. The DNA of the CDR3 is TGTGCCAGCAGTCCGACGGGGCAAGAGACCCAGTACTTC.